This T cell receptor (beta chain) was sequenced during a study of beta chain features in type 1 diabetes (dated 2018 in TCRdb). Some background on the complete study: Mean age, gender distribution, total cell number and subset yield were not different between patients and healthy donors. A total of about 110,000,000 sorted cells were examined across all samples, and a strong correlation was observed between cell number per subset and RNA yield. The study compared TCRB repertoires of sorted circulating CD4+ T cell subsets between recently diagnosed type 1 diabetes patients and matched healthy donors. Regulatory and stem cell-like memory subsets were obtained from only 8 patients and roughly 8 healthy donors, while naive and central memory subsets were obtained from all 28 donors.

The entire amount of isolated RNA was reverse transcribed using the High Capacity cDNA Reverse Transcription Kit, so the sequenced TCRB transcripts were expressed ones. Deep immunoSEQ sequencing was applied to naive, central memory and regulatory T cell samples, giving an average of roughly 3.5 million total reads per sample. Sorted cells were lysed in RLT buffer, and RNA was extracted using DNase-treated RNeasy Micro or Mini kits according to cell number. Each cell subset was processed on its own to prevent cross-contamination, while patient and healthy donor samples were processed together. The immunoSEQ multiplex PCR was used to amplify TCRB sequences from cDNA, generating 87-bp fragments that spanned the CDR3 region. Sequencing of the amplicons was performed on the Illumina HiSeq platform. Turning to the authors' computational methods: Synthetic template baselines were used to correct PCR bias computationally, reads within Hamming distance 2 were collapsed together, and singletons that could not be merged were discarded. By aligning reads against IMGT, V, D and J genes, CDR3 length, and insertions or deletions at six rearrangement sites were assigned. Within each subset, clonotype counts were normalized to sorted cell number, after which true diversity and Gini coefficients were computed with the tcR R package. The overlap coefficient, calculated on TCRB nucleotide sequences, was used to measure repertoire sharing. TCRdb retrieved this table from immuneACCESS and kept in-frame rearrangements only. Not all clones are present; in checked studies, unresolved V genes account for under half, and no reason is known for the remainder. V, J and clone size were drawn from that table, and D and trimming were deduced from the DNA. For this sample the table gives about 150,000 clones, of which 8.5% to 14% were detected only once. The leading ten clones occupy under 2.5% of the sample.

Remarks on this clone: The target of this receptor is not known. Base qualities are not provided; no much larger clone lies one nucleotide away.

A single peripheral blood draw of roughly 0.11 L on average was collected from each donor into heparinised tubes. A BD FACSAria II was used to sort naive, central memory, regulatory and stem cell-like memory CD4+ T cells with a panel that included CD45RO, CCR7, CD25, CD127, CD95 and CD27. Every sorted population had a purity above 95%. Right away, PBMCs were isolated by Lymphoprep density gradient centrifugation and were stained directly, with no culture step. So that batch effects would be minimized, each experiment stained and sorted samples in pairs, pairing one healthy donor with one patient. Study-wide findings and limitations: Patients with type 1 diabetes made fewer insertions and deleted more nucleotides at VDJ recombination sites, implying thymic rearrangement abnormalities. Shorter templates might be favored by PCR, yet because patient and control samples were amplified and corrected together, any such skew would affect both groups equally. Because small numbers of individuals were included in the HLA sub-analyses, any influence of HLA type on TCRB rearrangement was left unresolved. Because cDNA was sequenced instead of genomic DNA, highly expressing activated cells could be over-represented, though the groups showed no difference in activation or CD3 levels. A moderate but significant shortening of TCRB CDR3 length was observed in type 1 diabetes patients in all four CD4+ subsets. Naive, central memory and regulatory TCRB repertoires appeared to be more similar among patients than among healthy donors.

V was cut back by 3 bases and J by 1 base, leaving a gap of 7 bases between them. The germline V gene supplies CDR1 SQVTM and CDR2 ANQGSEA. Its CDR3 holds 12 amino acids, cysteine through phenylalanine. The sequence is cut down to CDR3 DNA, 36 bases in frame from base 1. Sequencing input: central memory CD4+ T cells from blood. The sequence was collected from a man aged 18 to 30 in good health. The chain joins TRBV29-1 to TRBJ2-7; TRBD1 could be the D gene, as 5 bases match. The encoded CDR3 is CSVDTGSYEQYF. The sequenced DNA: TGCAGCGTTGATACAGGTTCCTACGAGCAGTACTTC.